The 5 T cell receptor beta chains below were found in one sample sequenced in a study of T cell repertoires in cytomegalovirus infection (dated by TCRdb to about 2019). Instrument used: Illumina HiSeq 1500. TCRdb ran its own pipeline on the public reads, namely fastp trimming at Q25 and MiXCR clone calling, and kept in-frame beta chains. Merged by CDR3 protein, the rows form single entries marked with the most common genes and DNA. The sample table holds 680,000 or so distinct CDR3 sequences, of which about 40% were seen once. The ten largest clonotypes hold 2.5% to 3.5% of the sample. What was sequenced was PBMCs. The receptors stem from a human donor in good health (CMV status not recorded). Some clones in this sample may be carry-over from other donors' samples.

A few counts support this clonotype. CDR3 region: CAISQWPEQYF. Written as DNA, the CDR3 is TGTGCCATCAGTCAATGGCCCGAGCAGTACTTC. V and J are TRBV10-3 and TRBJ2-7; D is unresolved. There are 11 residues in the CDR3. Germline V gene lookup returns CDR1 ENHRY and CDR2 SYGVKD. V gave up 5 bases and J gave up 6 bases, with 8 bases separating them.

This sequence joins TRBV7-4 and TRBJ1-2; TRBD1 agrees at 10 bases. The CDR3 is 17 amino acids. The germline V gene has CDR1 SGHVT and CDR2 SQSDAQ. Germline trimming cut 3 bases from V and 5 bases from J; bases unmatched to any gene: 12. CDR3 amino acids: CASSFGARDRGIYGYTF. The CDR3 nucleotides read TGTGCCAGCAGCTTCGGGGCCCGGGACAGGGGAATTTATGGCTACACCTTC.

The chain combines TRBV28 with TRBJ2-1, with D perhaps being TRBD1 or TRBD2 (6 bases each). CDR3 length: 15 amino acids. Trimming removed 7 bases from V and 8 bases from J, with 21 bases in between. CDR1 is MDHEN and CDR2 is SYDVKM in the germline V gene. This chain's CDR3 is CASNTEGGFGDEQFF. The CDR3, as DNA: TGTGCCAGCAATACTGAGGGGGGTTTTGGGGATGAGCAGTTCTTC.

This clonotype was seen many times. The V gene is TRBV7-9, the J gene TRBJ1-2; D perhaps matches TRBD1 (5 bases). V lost 4 bases and J 4 bases, leaving 13 bases between the germline ends. CDR1 and CDR2 from the germline V gene are SEHNR and FQNEAQ (reference sequence). CDR3 length equals 14 residues. CDR3 region: CASSSQSGPYGYTF. The DNA of the CDR3 is TGTGCCAGCAGCTCCCAGTCGGGGCCCTATGGCTACACCTTC.

The table lists this clonotype with a few counts. The CDR3 reads CASRKARQGGTEAFF. In nucleotides, the CDR3 is TGTGCCAGTAGAAAAGCTCGACAGGGCGGTACTGAAGCTTTCTTT. The chain combines TRBV19 with TRBJ1-1; TRBD1 matches 7 bases. CDR1 and CDR2 from the germline V gene are LNHDA and SQIVND (reference sequence). Losses at the gene ends were 6 bases for V and 5 bases for J; bases not matched to a gene: 12. This CDR3 comprises 15 residues.